The rows below give T cell receptor beta chains drawn from one sample of a study of T-cell reconstitution after alpha-beta-depleted transplantation in children. TCRdb used MiXCR to reprocess the PCR reads, holding one entry per CDR3 protein. The sample shows 420,000 or so distinct CDR3 sequences, roughly a tenth of them seen only once. Sample: PBMCs from the stem cell graft donor, taken from the stem cell graft. Receptors originate from a human donor who donated a stem cell graft to a child with acute myeloid leukemia. The CDR3 runs from the conserved cysteine through the conserved F or W. Fields, in order: J gene, clone size, V gene, D gene, CDR3 protein, CDR3 DNA. A D gene is named only where the DNA matches it firmly. Some rows mark clone size as missing; the rest say once, few, many or name a class of expanded clone.

>TRBJ2-1|few|TRBV7-8|TRBD2
CASWTSVYNEQFF
TGTGCCAGCTGGACTAGCGTATACAATGAGCAGTTCTTC
>TRBJ2-1|few|TRBV9|TRBD2
CASSVDPSGGQQFF
TGTGCCAGCAGCGTAGATCCTAGCGGGGGACAGCAGTTCTTC
>TRBJ2-1|few|TRBV5-1|NA
CASSSSTGKGYNEQFF
TGCGCCAGCAGCTCTAGTACGGGGAAGGGTTACAATGAGCAGTTCTTC
>TRBJ2-6|many|TRBV6-2/TRBV6-3|NA
CASKVSGANVLTF
TGTGCCAGCAAGGTGAGCGGGGCCAACGTCCTGACTTTC
>TRBJ1-4|few|TRBV7-6|NA
CASSLQAVNEKLFF
TGTGCCAGCAGCCTCCAGGCGGTTAATGAAAAACTGTTTTTT
>TRBJ1-1|NA|TRBV12-3/TRBV12-4|TRBD1
CASSGSGGVTEAFF
TGTGCCAGCAGCGGGTCAGGGGGAGTCACTGAAGCTTTCTTT
>TRBJ1-4|few|TRBV5-1|TRBD1
CASSLETGGGEKLFF
TGCGCCAGCAGCTTGGAGACAGGGGGGGGTGAAAAACTGTTTTTT
>TRBJ2-5|few|TRBV6-6|NA
CASRISGETQYF
TGTGCCAGCAGAATTTCGGGGGAGACCCAGTACTTC
>TRBJ1-3|few|TRBV20-1|NA
CSVGTSGNTIYF
TGCAGTGTTGGGACATCTGGAAACACCATATATTTT
>TRBJ2-3|many|TRBV20-1|TRBD2
CSARGLAGGSTDTQYF
TGCAGTGCTAGGGGACTAGCGGGAGGGAGCACAGATACGCAGTATTTT
>TRBJ2-1|few|TRBV6-5|NA
CASSLKGISAYNEQFF
TGTGCCAGCAGTTTAAAGGGTATTTCCGCCTACAATGAGCAGTTCTTC
>TRBJ2-2|NA|TRBV7-8|TRBD2
CASSSLAGGELFF
TGTGCCAGCAGCTCTCTAGCGGGCGGGGAGCTGTTTTTT
>TRBJ2-5|few|TRBV9|TRBD2
CASSTSGTIMETQYF
TGTGCCAGCAGCACCTCCGGGACTATTATGGAGACCCAGTACTTC
>TRBJ1-4|few|TRBV10-2|TRBD1
CASFGQGTNEKLFF
TGCGCCAGCTTCGGACAGGGCACGAATGAAAAACTGTTTTTT
>TRBJ1-2|many|TRBV9|NA
CASSVALQGSGYTF
TGTGCCAGCAGCGTAGCTTTGCAGGGTTCTGGCTACACCTTC
>TRBJ1-3|few|TRBV5-1|NA
CASSLGHVKGNTIYF
TGCGCCAGCAGCTTGGGACATGTTAAAGGAAACACCATATATTTT
>TRBJ2-7|NA|TRBV27|TRBD2
CASSRTKAGSYEQYF
TGTGCCAGCAGTAGGACTAAAGCGGGGAGCTACGAGCAGTACTTC
>TRBJ1-1|few|TRBV20-1|NA
CSPRGGQGNTEAFF
TGCAGTCCCCGGGGGGGGCAGGGGAACACTGAAGCTTTCTTT
>TRBJ2-1|many|TRBV20-1|TRBD2
CSARMGLADYNEQFF
TGCAGTGCTCGGATGGGACTAGCGGACTACAATGAGCAGTTCTTC
>TRBJ1-1|NA|TRBV5-1|TRBD1
CASSPWTGKDTEAFF
TGCGCCAGCAGCCCGTGGACAGGGAAAGACACTGAAGCTTTCTTT
>TRBJ2-7|many|TRBV5-8|NA
CASSLGRGPYEQYF
TGTGCCAGCAGCCTGGGACGGGGACCCTACGAGCAGTACTTC
>TRBJ1-1|NA|TRBV5-6|NA
CASSLDVRADTEAFF
TGTGCCAGCAGCTTGGATGTTAGGGCAGACACTGAAGCTTTCTTT
>TRBJ2-7|many|TRBV20-1|TRBD2
CSASTAGAGEQYF
TGCAGTGCTAGTACAGCGGGAGCGGGTGAGCAGTACTTC
>TRBJ2-3|NA|TRBV7-9|TRBD2
CASSLLAGALTDTQYF
TGTGCCAGCAGCTTACTAGCGGGGGCCCTCACAGATACGCAGTATTTT
>TRBJ1-6|NA|TRBV20-1|NA
CSARGRSYNSPLHF
TGCAGTGCTAGAGGTCGCTCCTATAATTCACCCCTCCACTTT
>TRBJ2-1|few|TRBV20-1|NA
CSADDGGSYNEQFF
TGCAGTGCAGACGACGGAGGCTCCTACAATGAGCAGTTCTTC
>TRBJ2-7|few|TRBV3-1|TRBD2
CASSPGLAVSEQYF
TGTGCCAGCAGCCCGGGACTAGCGGTCTCCGAGCAGTACTTC
>TRBJ1-2|NA|TRBV4-1|NA
CASSQDGQGGLFDGYTF
TGCGCCAGCAGCCAAGATGGGCAGGGCGGCCTCTTTGATGGCTACACCTTC
>TRBJ2-4|NA|TRBV12-3/TRBV12-4|NA
CASSSPAVWDIQYF
TGTGCCAGCAGTTCCCCCGCCGTGTGGGACATTCAGTACTTC
>TRBJ2-1|few|TRBV3-1|NA
CASSHGAGPYNEQFF
TGTGCCAGCAGCCACGGGGCAGGTCCCTACAATGAGCAGTTCTTC
>TRBJ2-3|NA|TRBV12-3/TRBV12-4|TRBD1
CASSLIGGPDTQYF
TGTGCCAGCAGTCTGATAGGGGGCCCAGATACGCAGTATTTT
>TRBJ1-2|few|TRBV14|NA
CASSQDARPFGYTF
TGTGCCAGCAGCCAAGATGCCAGGCCTTTTGGCTACACCTTC
>TRBJ2-1|NA|TRBV5-1|NA
CASSLLFVGHNEQFF
TGCGCCAGCAGCTTGTTATTTGTGGGGCACAATGAGCAGTTCTTC
>TRBJ1-5|NA|TRBV30|TRBD1
CAARQGGNQPQHF
TGTGCCGCCCGACAGGGTGGCAATCAGCCCCAGCATTTT
>TRBJ2-5|NA|TRBV15|NA
CATSRGHQETQYF
TGTGCCACCAGCAGGGGACACCAAGAGACCCAGTACTTC
>TRBJ2-7|NA|TRBV15|NA
CATSRVQGGEQYF
TGTGCCACCAGCAGAGTACAGGGAGGCGAGCAGTACTTC
>TRBJ1-6|few|TRBV27|TRBD1
CASSFEGANSPLHF
TGTGCCAGCAGTTTCGAGGGGGCTAATTCACCCCTCCACTTT
>TRBJ1-2|few|TRBV12-3/TRBV12-4|NA
CASRYGSGVGGYTF
TGTGCCAGCAGATACGGCTCGGGGGTTGGGGGCTACACCTTC
>TRBJ2-1|NA|TRBV7-9|NA
CASSFWNPSNEQFF
TGTGCCAGCAGCTTTTGGAACCCAAGCAATGAGCAGTTCTTC
>TRBJ1-4|many|TRBV20-1|TRBD1
CSARDSGQPNEKLFF
TGCAGTGCTAGAGACTCGGGACAGCCTAATGAAAAACTGTTTTTT
>TRBJ1-6|many|TRBV20-1|NA
CSARPGQAYNSPLHF
TGCAGTGCCAGACCGGGACAAGCCTATAATTCACCCCTCCACTTT
>TRBJ2-2|NA|TRBV12-3/TRBV12-4|NA
CASDSRGHGELFF
TGTGCCAGCGATTCGCGGGGGCACGGGGAGCTGTTTTTT